The 29 T cell receptor beta chains below all came from one sample that was sequenced in a study of PD-L1 blockade in urothelial cancer. The time point here: peripheral blood 6 weeks after treatment start. Profiled with immunoSEQ multiplex PCR; TCRdb holds only in-frame clones, not every one. The sample consists of under 85,000 clones, approximately 90% of them appearing once. The sample was PBMCs, taken around atezolizumab (anti-PD-L1) treatment. These receptors came from a woman aged 80 or over with urothelial cancer.

The CDR3 coding sequence is TGTGCCAGCAGACCTGGGACTAGCAGCTACCAAGAGACCCAGTACTTC. This gives the protein CASRPGTSSYQETQYF. V and J are TRBV6-6 and TRBJ2-5; 9 bases line up with TRBD2. Trimming took 6 bases from V and 0 from J; bases not matched to a gene: 8. This CDR3 contains 16 residues. Germline CDR1 reads MNHNY; CDR2 reads SVGAGI (reference sequence).

The chain couples TRBV27 to TRBJ1-5; TRBD1 is a possible D gene (6 bases). Deletions cut 2 bases from V and 1 base from J, with 12 bases between. The CDR3 contains 16 residues. Germline values: CDR1 MNHEY, CDR2 SMNVEV (reference sequence). CDR3 in amino acids: CASSLGGRGSNQPQHF. CDR3 in DNA: TGTGCCAGCAGTTTAGGGGGCAGGGGAAGCAATCAGCCCCAGCATTTT.

V usage is TRBV28 and J usage is TRBJ2-7, with 7 bases that match TRBD1. Germline trimming cut 7 bases from V and 1 base from J; bases unmatched to any gene: 10. This CDR3 has 15 residues. CDR1 is MDHEN, CDR2 SYDVKM, per germline. This CDR3 is CASTRNRQGSYEQYF. The CDR3 nucleotides read TGTGCCAGCACCAGAAACAGACAGGGTTCCTACGAGCAGTACTTC.

The chain has TRBV5-1 and TRBJ2-1; 9 bases align to TRBD2. The CDR3 length is 15 residues. V was pared by 7 bases and J by 0 bases, with 5 bases of the junction left unmatched. Germline-derived CDR1 and CDR2 are SGHRS and YFSETQ. In nucleotides, the CDR3 is TGCGCCAGCTCTAATAGCGGGAGCTCCTACAATGAGCAGTTCTTC. The encoded protein is CASSNSGSSYNEQFF.

The chain is built from TRBV19 and TRBJ1-5; 7 nucleotides match TRBD1. CDR1 and CDR2 (germline): LNHDA, SQIVND (reference sequence). V was pared by 5 bases and J by 7 bases, with 8 bases of the junction left unmatched. The CDR3 has 14 residues. The CDR3, as DNA: TGTGCCAGTAGTCCTGGACAGGTTCTGCAGCCCCAGCATTTT. It is translated as CASSPGQVLQPQHF.

The chain employs TRBV19 and TRBJ1-1; 10 positions agree with TRBD1. This CDR3 contains 15 residues. Trimming took 4 bases from V and 4 from J; bases not matched to a gene: 6. Germline CDR1 and CDR2: LNHDA and SQIVND (reference sequence). The CDR3: CASSSRTGGVTEAFF. In DNA form, the CDR3 reads TGTGCCAGTAGTAGCCGGACAGGGGGTGTCACTGAAGCTTTCTTT.

The V gene is TRBV18, the J gene TRBJ2-2; 7 bases align to TRBD1. Trimming at V came to 5 bases and at J to 3 bases, leaving 6 bases not matched to a gene. Germline assignment: CDR1 KGHSH and CDR2 LQKENI. CDR3 length: 15 residues. CDR3 in DNA: TGTGCCAGCTCAGTCCTCCAGGGGGACACCGGGGAGCTGTTTTTT. Protein product: CASSVLQGDTGELFF.

The chain couples TRBV18 to TRBJ2-2; TRBD1 agrees at 7 bases. V shed 6 bases and J 3 bases; nucleotides not matched to a gene: 10. The CDR3 loop spans 16 amino acids. Germline V gene sequence: CDR1 KGHSH, CDR2 LQKENI. The CDR3 protein is CASSGQAAKDTGELFF. DNA for the CDR3: TGTGCCAGCTCCGGACAGGCCGCCAAAGACACCGGGGAGCTGTTTTTT.

The chain is built from TRBV5-6 and TRBJ1-1, with D possibly TRBD1 on 5 matching bases. There are 16 residues in the CDR3. Germline CDR1 reads SGHDT; CDR2 reads YYEEEE. The germline V and J ends were trimmed by 3 bases and 0 bases, with 15 bases remaining between them. CDR3 protein: CASSSVIVDMNTEAFF. The CDR3 nucleotides are TGTGCCAGCAGCTCCGTAATTGTGGACATGAACACTGAAGCTTTCTTT.

This chain joins TRBV5-1 and TRBJ2-7; 8 nucleotides align to TRBD2. Germline lookup yields CDR1 SGHRS and CDR2 YFSETQ. There are 15 residues in the CDR3. After removal of 5 bases from V and 6 bases from J, the junction contained 13 bases not matched to a gene. The CDR3 here is CASSKKAGAASEQYF. The CDR3 coding sequence is TGCGCCAGCAGTAAGAAAGCGGGAGCGGCTTCCGAGCAGTACTTC.

The V and J genes are TRBV6-1 and TRBJ1-1; unclear D gene. V was shortened by 7 bases and J by 1 base, with 7 bases between the two germline ends. This CDR3 spans 12 amino acids. Germline V lookup: CDR1 MNHNS, CDR2 SASEGT. The CDR3 DNA reads as TGTGCCAGCACCCGACAGAACACTGAAGCTTTCTTT. This gives the protein CASTRQNTEAFF.

CDR3 DNA: TGTGCCAGCAGCTTGGCAGGGGCCAGCTATGGCTACACCTTC. This sequence encodes CASSLAGASYGYTF. This sequence joins TRBV5-4 and TRBJ1-2, with D possibly matching TRBD1 (6 bases). The CDR3 spans 14 residues. Trimming stripped 0 bases from V and 4 bases from J, with 10 bases between. Germline values: CDR1 SGHNT, CDR2 YYREEE (reference sequence). The full variable domain, in which reference TRBV5-4 and TRBJ1-2 provide the parts outside the CDR3, is ETGVTQSPTHLIKTRGQQVTLRCSSQSGHNTVSWYQQALGQGPQFIFQYYREEENGRGNFPPRFSGLQFPNYSSELNVNALELDDSALYLCASSLAGASYGYTFGSGTRLTVV.

This rearrangement joins TRBV28 to TRBJ2-7, with 7 positions matching TRBD2. The CDR3 spans 15 residues. Trimming at V came to 5 bases and at J to 4 bases, leaving 11 bases not matched to a gene. CDR1 and CDR2 (germline): MDHEN, SYDVKM. CDR3 residues: CASSPLRGSQYEQYF. The CDR3, as DNA: TGTGCCAGCAGTCCCCTTCGCGGGAGCCAGTACGAGCAGTACTTC.

The rearrangement uses TRBV5-1 and TRBJ2-2, with no clear D. Germline V gene lookup returns CDR1 SGHRS and CDR2 YFSETQ. This CDR3 spans 13 amino acids. V was cut by 4 bases and J by 0 bases, with 4 bases left in between. The CDR3 here is CASSRANTGELFF. As DNA, the CDR3 is TGCGCCAGCAGCCGCGCGAACACCGGGGAGCTGTTTTTT.

The genes are TRBV5-5 and TRBJ2-7; D might be TRBD2 (6 bases). This CDR3 contains 14 residues. Per germline, CDR1 SGHKS and CDR2 YYEKEE (reference sequence). V was shortened by 2 bases and J by 1 base, with 10 bases between the two germline ends. CDR3 in amino acids: CASSFQGGSYEQYF. CDR3 DNA: TGTGCCAGCAGCTTCCAGGGAGGTTCCTACGAGCAGTACTTC.

The rearrangement joins TRBV19 to TRBJ2-6; TRBD1 aligns across 7 bases. CDR3 length: 17 amino acids. Germline loops: CDR1 LNHDA, CDR2 SQIVND (reference sequence). V dropped 3 bases and J dropped 0; count of bases not matched to a gene: 5. CDR3 sequence reads: CASSMARGTSGANVLTF. In nucleotides, the CDR3 is TGTGCCAGTAGTATGGCCAGGGGGACCTCTGGGGCCAACGTCCTGACTTTC.

V and J are TRBV6-1 and TRBJ1-2; D ambiguous. The length of the CDR3 is 11 residues. Germline CDR1 is MNHNS and CDR2 is SASEGT. The V end was cut by 6 bases, the J end by 8 bases, with 10 bases between. This CDR3 is CASSATRGYTF. CDR3 nucleotides: TGTGCCAGCAGCGCCACTAGGGGCTACACCTTC.

V is TRBV28 and J is TRBJ1-1, with D possibly TRBD1 on 6 matching bases. The CDR3 has 14 amino acids. Germline V gene lookup returns CDR1 MDHEN and CDR2 SYDVKM. V was clipped by 6 bases and J by 1 base, with 12 bases between them. The CDR3 here is CASSPGQRNTEAFF. The CDR3 bases are TGTGCCAGCAGCCCAGGACAGCGGAACACTGAAGCTTTCTTT.

V and J are TRBV12-5 and TRBJ1-3, with 7 bases aligning to TRBD1. V shed 7 bases and J 4 bases; nucleotides not matched to a gene: 4. The CDR3 has 13 residues. Per the germline V gene, CDR1 is LGHNT and CDR2 is FRNRAP. Here the CDR3 DNA reads TGTGCTAGTGCCTCGACAGGGGGAAACACCATATATTTT. Translation: CASASTGGNTIYF. Full variable domain (remainder filled in from reference TRBV12-5 and TRBJ1-3): DARVTQTPRHKVTEMGQEVTMRCQPILGHNTVFWYRQTMMQGLELLAYFRNRAPLDDSGMPKDRFSAEMPDATLATLKIQPSEPRDSAVYFCASASTGGNTIYFGEGSWLTVV.

CDR3 protein: CASSLPAREEQFF. The CDR3 nucleotides read TGTGCCAGCAGCCTCCCGGCGCGGGAGGAGCAGTTCTTC. This sequence joins TRBV7-2 and TRBJ2-1, with TRBD2 identical over 7 bases. V lost 5 bases, J lost 10 bases, and 8 bases stayed unmatched. The CDR3 contains 13 residues. Germline V CDR1 and CDR2: SGHTA, FQGNSA.

The chain combines TRBV9 with TRBJ1-1, with D possibly matching TRBD1 (5 bases). The CDR3 runs 14 residues. The V end lost 4 bases, the J end lost 3 bases, and 13 bases lay between the germline ends. Germline values: CDR1 SGDLS, CDR2 YYNGEE. CDR3 in amino acids: CASSQDGGDTEAFF. CDR3 bases: TGTGCCAGCAGCCAAGACGGGGGAGACACTGAAGCTTTCTTT.

This chain links TRBV9 with TRBJ2-1; D is possibly TRBD2 (5 bases). Trimming stripped 7 bases from V and 9 bases from J, with 14 bases between. This CDR3 spans 12 amino acids. Germline V lookup: CDR1 SGDLS, CDR2 YYNGEE. CDR3 loop: CASARGNIEQFF. The CDR3 coding sequence is TGTGCCAGCGCACGAGGGAATATTGAGCAGTTCTTC.

The chain combines TRBV27 with TRBJ2-5, with TRBD2 matching 8 bases. The V gene end was trimmed by 3 bases and the J gene end by 5 bases; junction bases not matched to a gene: 2. The CDR3 runs 13 residues. Germline lookup yields CDR1 MNHEY and CDR2 SMNVEV (reference sequence). CDR3 in amino acids: CASSLRLAETQYF. The CDR3 nucleotides read TGTGCCAGCAGTTTGAGACTAGCGGAGACCCAGTACTTC.

The V and J genes are TRBV9 and TRBJ1-5; maybe TRBD1 (6 bases). Germline-derived CDR1 and CDR2 are SGDLS and YYNGEE. This CDR3 is built from 14 residues. V was clipped by 0 bases and J by 5 bases, with 9 bases between them. The CDR3, as DNA: TGTGCCAGCAGCGTAGGCGAGGGGGATCAGCCCCAGCATTTT. Translated: CASSVGEGDQPQHF. The full variable domain, in which reference TRBV9 and TRBJ1-5 provide the parts outside the CDR3, is DSGVTQTPKHLITATGQRVTLRCSPRSGDLSVYWYQQSLDQGLQFLIQYYNGEERAKGNILERFSAQQFPDLHSELNLSSLELGDSALYFCASSVGEGDQPQHFGDGTRLSIL.

This chain links TRBV4-1 with TRBJ2-3; 10 nucleotides match TRBD1. The CDR3 length is 16 residues. V lost 1 base and J lost 5; bases outside the gene matches: 6. CDR1 MGHRA and CDR2 YSYEKL come from the germline V gene. The CDR3 spells CASSQALRDRGDTQYF. In nucleotides, the CDR3 is TGCGCCAGCAGCCAAGCCCTCCGGGACAGGGGAGATACGCAGTATTTT.

The chain links TRBV5-1 to TRBJ1-2; 8 nucleotides align to TRBD1. J was trimmed by 7 bases and V by 4 bases; bases with no gene match: 3. Germline V gene data show CDR1 as SGHRS and CDR2 as YFSETQ. The CDR3 is 12 amino acids. CDR3 sequence: CASSTDRGGYTF. The DNA for the CDR3 is TGCGCCAGCAGCACTGACAGGGGTGGCTACACCTTC.

The chain is built from TRBV7-6 and TRBJ2-3; D remains unclear. Between the trimmed V and J ends, which lost 4 bases and 0 bases, there was a span of 8 bases. Germline CDR1 SGHVS, CDR2 FNYEAQ. This CDR3 has 14 residues. CDR3 DNA: TGTGCCAGCAGCTCCCCCCTCAGCACAGATACGCAGTATTTT. It yields the protein CASSSPLSTDTQYF.

Here the CDR3 reads CASSAETSASYEQYF. The CDR3, as DNA: TGTGCCAGCAGCGCGGAGACTAGCGCCTCCTACGAGCAGTACTTC. The chain links TRBV9 to TRBJ2-7; 8 positions agree with TRBD2. Unmatched junction bases numbered 5, after V lost 3 bases and J lost 0 bases. CDR1 is SGDLS, CDR2 YYNGEE, per germline. This CDR3 has 15 residues.

The chain employs TRBV9 and TRBJ2-1, with a tentative D call TRBD2 (6 bases). Trimming removed 2 bases from V and 4 bases from J, with 22 bases in between. The CDR3 loop spans 18 amino acids. The germline V gene has CDR1 SGDLS and CDR2 YYNGEE. In DNA form, the CDR3 reads TGTGCCAGCAGCGTGGGACTCCTAAGTGGGTCATCTTACAATGAGCAGTTCTTC. Amino acids: CASSVGLLSGSSYNEQFF.